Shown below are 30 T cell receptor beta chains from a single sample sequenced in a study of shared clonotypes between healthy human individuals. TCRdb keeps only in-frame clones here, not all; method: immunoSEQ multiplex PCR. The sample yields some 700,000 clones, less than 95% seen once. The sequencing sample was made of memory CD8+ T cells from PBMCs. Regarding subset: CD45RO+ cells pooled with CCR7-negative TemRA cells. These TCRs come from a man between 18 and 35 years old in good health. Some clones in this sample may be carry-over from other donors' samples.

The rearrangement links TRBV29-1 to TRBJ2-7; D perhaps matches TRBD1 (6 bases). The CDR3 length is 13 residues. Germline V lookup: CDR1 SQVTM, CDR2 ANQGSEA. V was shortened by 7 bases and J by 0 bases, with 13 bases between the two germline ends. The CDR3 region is CSATTGFSYEQYF. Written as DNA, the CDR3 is TGCAGCGCAACCACAGGGTTCTCCTACGAGCAGTACTTC.

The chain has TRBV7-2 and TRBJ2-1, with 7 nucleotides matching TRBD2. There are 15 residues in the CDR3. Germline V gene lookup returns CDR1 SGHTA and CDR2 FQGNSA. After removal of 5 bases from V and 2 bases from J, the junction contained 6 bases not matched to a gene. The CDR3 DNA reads TGTGCCAGCAGCCCGGGGCTAGCGGCCTACAATGAGCAGTTCTTC. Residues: CASSPGLAAYNEQFF.

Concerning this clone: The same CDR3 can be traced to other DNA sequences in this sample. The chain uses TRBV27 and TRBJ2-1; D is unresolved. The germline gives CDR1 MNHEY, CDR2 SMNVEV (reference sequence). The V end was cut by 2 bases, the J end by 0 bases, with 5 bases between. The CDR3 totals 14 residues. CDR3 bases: TGTGCCAGCAGTTTAAGAAGCTCCTACAATGAGCAGTTCTTC. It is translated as CASSLRSSYNEQFF.

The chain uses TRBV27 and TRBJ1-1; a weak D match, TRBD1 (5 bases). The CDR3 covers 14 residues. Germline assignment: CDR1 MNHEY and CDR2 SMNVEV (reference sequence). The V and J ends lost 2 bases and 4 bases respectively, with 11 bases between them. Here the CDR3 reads CASSLGGGSTEAFF. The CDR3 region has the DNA TGTGCCAGCAGTTTAGGGGGGGGGTCCACTGAAGCTTTCTTT.

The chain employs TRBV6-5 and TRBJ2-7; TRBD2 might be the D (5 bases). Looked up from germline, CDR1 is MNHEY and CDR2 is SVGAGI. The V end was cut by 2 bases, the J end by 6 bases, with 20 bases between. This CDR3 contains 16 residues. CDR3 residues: CASSYGRDFFTGEQYF. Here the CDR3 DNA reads TGTGCCAGCAGTTACGGCCGGGATTTCTTTACGGGCGAGCAGTACTTC.

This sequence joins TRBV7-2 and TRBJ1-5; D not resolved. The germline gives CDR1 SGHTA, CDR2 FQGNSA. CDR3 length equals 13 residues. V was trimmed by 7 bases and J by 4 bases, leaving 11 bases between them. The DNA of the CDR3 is TGTGCCAGCACCCTAGGGTGGAATCAGCCCCAGCATTTT. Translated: CASTLGWNQPQHF.

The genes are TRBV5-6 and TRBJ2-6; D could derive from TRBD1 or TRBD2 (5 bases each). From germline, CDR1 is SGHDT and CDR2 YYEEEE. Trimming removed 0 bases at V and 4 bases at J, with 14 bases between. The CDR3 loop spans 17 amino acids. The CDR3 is CASSLDISGTGANVLTF. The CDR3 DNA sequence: TGTGCCAGCAGCTTGGACATTTCGGGGACCGGGGCCAACGTCCTGACTTTC.

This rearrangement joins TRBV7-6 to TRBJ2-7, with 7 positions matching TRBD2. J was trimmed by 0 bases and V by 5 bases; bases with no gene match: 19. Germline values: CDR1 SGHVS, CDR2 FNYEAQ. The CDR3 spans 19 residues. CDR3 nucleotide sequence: TGTGCCAGCAGCCGGAGGACTGAGGAATTGGGAGGGCCCTCCTACGAGCAGTACTTC. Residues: CASSRRTEELGGPSYEQYF.

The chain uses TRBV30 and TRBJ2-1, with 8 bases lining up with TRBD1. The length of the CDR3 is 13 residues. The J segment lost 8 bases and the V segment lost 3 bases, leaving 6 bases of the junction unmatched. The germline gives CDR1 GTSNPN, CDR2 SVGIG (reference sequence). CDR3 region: CAWRQGGIYEQFF. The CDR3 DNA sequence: TGTGCCTGGAGACAGGGGGGTATCTATGAGCAGTTCTTC.

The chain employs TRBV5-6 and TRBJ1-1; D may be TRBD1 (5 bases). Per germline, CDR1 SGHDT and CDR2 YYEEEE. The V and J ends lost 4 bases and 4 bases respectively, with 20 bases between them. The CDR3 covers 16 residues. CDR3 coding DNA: TGTGCCAGCAGCCTTTATCCACCGGGGAGGGGCACTGAAGCTTTCTTT. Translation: CASSLYPPGRGTEAFF.

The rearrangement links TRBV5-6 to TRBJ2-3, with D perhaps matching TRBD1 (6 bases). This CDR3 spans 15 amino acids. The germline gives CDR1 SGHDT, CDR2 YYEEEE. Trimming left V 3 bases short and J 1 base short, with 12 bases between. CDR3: CASSWGSGGTDTQYF. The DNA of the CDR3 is TGTGCCAGCAGCTGGGGGTCAGGGGGCACAGATACGCAGTATTTT.

The CDR3 DNA sequence: TGTGCCAGCAGTTACCCCAGGGGCGTAAACACTGAAGCTTTCTTT. Its protein product is CASSYPRGVNTEAFF. The chain is built from TRBV6-5 and TRBJ1-1, with a weak D call TRBD1 (6 bases). CDR1 is MNHEY and CDR2 is SVGAGI in the germline V gene. The V end was cut by 2 bases, the J end by 2 bases, with 12 bases between. This CDR3 comprises 15 residues.

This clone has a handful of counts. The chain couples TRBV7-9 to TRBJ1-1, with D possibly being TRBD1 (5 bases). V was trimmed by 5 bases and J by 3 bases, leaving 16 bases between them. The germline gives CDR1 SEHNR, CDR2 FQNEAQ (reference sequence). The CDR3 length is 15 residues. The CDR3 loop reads CASSKTRDDDTEAFF. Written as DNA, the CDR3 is TGTGCCAGCAGCAAAACGAGGGACGATGACACTGAAGCTTTCTTT.

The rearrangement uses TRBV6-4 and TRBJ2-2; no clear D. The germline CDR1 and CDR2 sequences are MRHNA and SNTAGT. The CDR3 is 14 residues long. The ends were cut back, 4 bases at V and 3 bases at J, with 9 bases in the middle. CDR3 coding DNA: TGTGCCAGCAGTGGGGGTCCTGACACCGGGGAGCTGTTTTTT. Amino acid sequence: CASSGGPDTGELFF.

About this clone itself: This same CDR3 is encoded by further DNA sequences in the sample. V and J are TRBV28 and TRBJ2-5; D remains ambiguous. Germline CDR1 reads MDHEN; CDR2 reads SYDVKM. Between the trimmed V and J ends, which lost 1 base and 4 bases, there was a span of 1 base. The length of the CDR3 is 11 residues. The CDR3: CASSLLETQYF. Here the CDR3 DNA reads TGTGCCAGCAGTTTATTAGAGACCCAGTACTTC.

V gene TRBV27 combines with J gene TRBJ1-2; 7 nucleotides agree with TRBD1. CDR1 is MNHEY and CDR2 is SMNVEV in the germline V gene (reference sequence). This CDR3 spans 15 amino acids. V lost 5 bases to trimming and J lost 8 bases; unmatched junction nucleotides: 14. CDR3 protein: CASSPLQRGRGGYTF. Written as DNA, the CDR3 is TGTGCCAGCAGTCCTTTGCAGAGGGGGCGAGGGGGCTACACCTTC.

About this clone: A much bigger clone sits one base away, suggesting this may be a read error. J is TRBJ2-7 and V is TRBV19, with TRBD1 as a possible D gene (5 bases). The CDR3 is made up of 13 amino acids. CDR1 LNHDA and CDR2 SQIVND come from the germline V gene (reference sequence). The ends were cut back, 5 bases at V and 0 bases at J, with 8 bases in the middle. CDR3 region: CASSQGPSYEQYF. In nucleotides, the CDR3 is TGTGCCAGTAGTCAGGGCCCCTCCTACGAGCAGTACTTC.

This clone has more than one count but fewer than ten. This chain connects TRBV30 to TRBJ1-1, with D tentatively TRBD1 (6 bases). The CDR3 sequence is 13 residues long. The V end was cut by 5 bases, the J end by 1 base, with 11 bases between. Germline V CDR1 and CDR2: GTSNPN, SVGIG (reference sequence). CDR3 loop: CAWDRQANTEAFF. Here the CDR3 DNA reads TGTGCCTGGGACAGGCAGGCGAACACTGAAGCTTTCTTT.

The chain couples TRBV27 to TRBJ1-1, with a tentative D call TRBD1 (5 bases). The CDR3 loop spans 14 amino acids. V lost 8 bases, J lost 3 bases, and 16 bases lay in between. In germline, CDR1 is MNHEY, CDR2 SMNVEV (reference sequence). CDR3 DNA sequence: TGTGCCAGCTCGGGACTCCACGGGTACACTGAAGCTTTCTTT. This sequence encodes CASSGLHGYTEAFF.

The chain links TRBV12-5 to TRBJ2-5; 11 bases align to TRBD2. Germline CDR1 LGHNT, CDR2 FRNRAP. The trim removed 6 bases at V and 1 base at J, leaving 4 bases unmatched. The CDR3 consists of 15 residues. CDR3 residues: CASGSTSGSQETQYF. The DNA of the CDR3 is TGTGCTAGTGGGAGCACTAGCGGGAGCCAAGAGACCCAGTACTTC.

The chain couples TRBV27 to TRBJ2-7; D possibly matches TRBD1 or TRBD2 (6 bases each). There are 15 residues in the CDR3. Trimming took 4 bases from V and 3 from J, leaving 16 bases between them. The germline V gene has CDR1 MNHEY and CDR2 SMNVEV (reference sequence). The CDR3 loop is CASSSLGGGGYEQYF. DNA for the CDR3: TGTGCCAGCAGTTCGTTAGGAGGGGGAGGCTACGAGCAGTACTTC.

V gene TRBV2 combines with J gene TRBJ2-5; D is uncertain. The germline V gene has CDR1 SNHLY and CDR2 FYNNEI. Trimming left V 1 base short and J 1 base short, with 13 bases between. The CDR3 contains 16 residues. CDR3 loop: CASSEGAVQPQETQYF. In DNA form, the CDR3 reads TGTGCCAGCAGTGAAGGGGCAGTACAACCCCAAGAGACCCAGTACTTC.

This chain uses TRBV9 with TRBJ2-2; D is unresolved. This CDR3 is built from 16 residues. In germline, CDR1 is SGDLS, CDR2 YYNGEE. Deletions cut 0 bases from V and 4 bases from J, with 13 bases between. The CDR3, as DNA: TGTGCCAGCAGCGTAGCCAGAGAGGCCCCCACCGGGGAGCTGTTTTTT. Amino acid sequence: CASSVAREAPTGELFF.

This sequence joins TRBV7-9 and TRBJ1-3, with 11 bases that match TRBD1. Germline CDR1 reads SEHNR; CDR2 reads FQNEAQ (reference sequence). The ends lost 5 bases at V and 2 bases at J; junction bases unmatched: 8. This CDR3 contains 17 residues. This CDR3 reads CASSTWTGGRPGNTIYF. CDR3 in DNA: TGTGCCAGCAGCACATGGACAGGGGGCAGACCTGGAAACACCATATATTTT.

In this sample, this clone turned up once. The CDR3 spells CASSLAPRGGFNEQFF. CDR3 DNA sequence: TGCGCCAGCAGCTTGGCCCCCAGGGGAGGGTTCAATGAGCAGTTCTTC. The J gene is TRBJ2-1, the V gene TRBV5-1, with D possibly matching TRBD2 (7 bases). Germline CDR1 is SGHRS and CDR2 is YFSETQ. This CDR3 has 16 amino acids. The V gene lost 0 bases and the J gene lost 6 bases, with 16 bases spanning the gap.

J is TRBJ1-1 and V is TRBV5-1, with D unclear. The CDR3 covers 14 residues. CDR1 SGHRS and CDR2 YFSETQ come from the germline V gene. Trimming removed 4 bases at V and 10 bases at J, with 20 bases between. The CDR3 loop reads CASSVGGPEERAFF. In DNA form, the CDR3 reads TGCGCCAGCAGCGTTGGCGGGCCCGAGGAGCGAGCTTTCTTT.

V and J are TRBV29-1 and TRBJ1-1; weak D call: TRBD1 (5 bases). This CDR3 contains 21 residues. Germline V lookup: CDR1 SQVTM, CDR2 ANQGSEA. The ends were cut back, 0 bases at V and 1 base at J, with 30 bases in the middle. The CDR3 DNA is TGCAGCGTTGAAGATCTCCGGGGGTTAGGGCCCGGAGGGGAGGAGAACACTGAAGCTTTCTTT. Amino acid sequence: CSVEDLRGLGPGGEENTEAFF.

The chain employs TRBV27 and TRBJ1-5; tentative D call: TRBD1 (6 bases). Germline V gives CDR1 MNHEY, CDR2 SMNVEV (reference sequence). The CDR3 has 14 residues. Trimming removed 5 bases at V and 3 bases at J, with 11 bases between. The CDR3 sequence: CASSTGSPNQPQHF. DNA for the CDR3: TGTGCCAGCAGTACAGGGTCGCCCAATCAGCCCCAGCATTTT.

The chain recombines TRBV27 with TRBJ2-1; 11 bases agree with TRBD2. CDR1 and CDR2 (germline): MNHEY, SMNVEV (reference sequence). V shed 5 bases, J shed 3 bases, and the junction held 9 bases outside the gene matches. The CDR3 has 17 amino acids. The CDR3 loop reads CASSPSLAGEVYNEQFF. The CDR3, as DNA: TGTGCCAGCAGTCCTTCACTAGCGGGAGAGGTCTACAATGAGCAGTTCTTC.

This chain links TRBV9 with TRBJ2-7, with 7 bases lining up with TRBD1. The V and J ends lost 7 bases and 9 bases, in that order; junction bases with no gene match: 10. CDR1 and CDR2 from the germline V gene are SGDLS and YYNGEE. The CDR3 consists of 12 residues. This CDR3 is CASSKSGDRQYF. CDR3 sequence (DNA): TGTGCCAGCTCAAAGTCAGGGGACAGGCAGTACTTC.